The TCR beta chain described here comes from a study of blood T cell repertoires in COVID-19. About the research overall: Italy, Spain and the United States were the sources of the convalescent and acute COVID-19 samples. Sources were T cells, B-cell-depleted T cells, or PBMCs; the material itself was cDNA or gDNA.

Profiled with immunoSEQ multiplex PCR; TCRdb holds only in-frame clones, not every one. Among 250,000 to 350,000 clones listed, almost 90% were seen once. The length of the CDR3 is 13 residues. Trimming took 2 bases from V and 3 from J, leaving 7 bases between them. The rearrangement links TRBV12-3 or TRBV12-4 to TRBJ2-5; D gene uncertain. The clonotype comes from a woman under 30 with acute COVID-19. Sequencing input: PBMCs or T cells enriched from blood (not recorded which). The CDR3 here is CASSLLRKETQYF. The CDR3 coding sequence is TGTGCCAGCAGTTTACTCAGGAAAGAGACCCAGTACTTC.